Shown below are 28 T cell receptor beta chains from a single sample sequenced in a study of glioma-infiltrating T cells after dendritic cell vaccination. Produced via immunoSEQ multiplex PCR; TCRdb's table is partial and in-frame only. The data hold tens of thousands of clones, with almost 85% observed a single time. The source material was blood, sampled before dendritic cell vaccination. The source is a human donor with glioblastoma.

The J gene is TRBJ1-1, the V gene TRBV4-2; a weak D match, TRBD1 (5 bases). Germline V gives CDR1 LGHNA, CDR2 YNFKEQ. The CDR3 runs to 15 residues. Trimming took 1 base from V and 0 from J, leaving 9 bases between them. CDR3 sequence: CASSQAPTVNTEAFF. CDR3 DNA sequence: TGTGCCAGCAGCCAAGCCCCGACAGTGAACACTGAAGCTTTCTTT.

The chain uses TRBV7-2 and TRBJ2-7, with TRBD1 identical over 8 bases. The germline V gene has CDR1 SGHTA and CDR2 FQGNSA. V shed 5 bases, J shed 0 bases, and the junction held 18 bases outside the gene matches. The CDR3 consists of 19 residues. The CDR3 is CASSIRSGTGTISSYEQYF. The CDR3 region has the DNA TGTGCCAGCAGCATCCGATCCGGGACAGGAACAATTAGCTCCTACGAGCAGTACTTC.

This clone was counted only a few times. The chain recombines TRBV27 with TRBJ1-5; D not certain. CDR1 and CDR2 (germline): MNHEY, SMNVEV (reference sequence). The CDR3 has 13 residues. The germline V and J ends were trimmed by 5 bases and 6 bases, with 11 bases remaining between them. This CDR3 is CASSREWTQPQHF. The CDR3 nucleotides are TGTGCCAGCAGTAGGGAGTGGACTCAGCCCCAGCATTTT.

V gene TRBV2 combines with J gene TRBJ1-2, with 9 positions matching TRBD1. There are 21 residues in the CDR3. The germline V gene has CDR1 SNHLY and CDR2 FYNNEI. After removal of 5 bases from V and 4 bases from J, the junction contained 26 bases not matched to a gene. The CDR3 reads CASSTPSSLTGGTPLSYGYTF. In DNA form, the CDR3 reads TGTGCCAGCAGTACTCCTTCCAGCCTGACAGGGGGGACCCCTCTTAGCTATGGCTACACCTTC.

This clone was found a few times. This chain connects TRBV5-4 to TRBJ2-2; D possibly corresponds to TRBD1 (7 bases). From germline, CDR1 is SGHNT and CDR2 YYREEE (reference sequence). This CDR3 has 18 residues. Trimming cost V 4 bases and J 0 bases, with 19 bases left between them. DNA for the CDR3: TGTGCCAGCAGCGGGGGACTGGGACAGTCTACGAACACCGGGGAGCTGTTTTTT. Its protein is CASSGGLGQSTNTGELFF.

This clone was recorded only once. The V gene is TRBV30, the J gene TRBJ1-1, with a weak D call TRBD1 (5 bases). This CDR3 is 14 amino acids long. CDR1 GTSNPN and CDR2 SVGIG come from the germline V gene (reference sequence). V lost 0 bases to trimming and J lost 5 bases, with 13 bases between them. The CDR3 DNA reads TGTGCCTGGAGTGTCTTGGGGGGTAGGACTGAAGCTTTCTTT. Protein sequence: CAWSVLGGRTEAFF.

The chain has TRBV5-1 and TRBJ1-2; weak D call: TRBD1 (6 bases). With 3 bases removed from V and 8 bases from J, the gap between germline ends came to 14 bases. The length of the CDR3 is 13 residues. Per the germline V gene, CDR1 is SGHRS and CDR2 is YFSETQ. CDR3 in amino acids: CASSWRQDLGYTF. CDR3 DNA: TGCGCCAGCAGCTGGAGACAGGACCTGGGCTACACCTTC.

This clone was observed once. The J gene is TRBJ1-6, the V gene TRBV7-8; D might be TRBD1 (5 bases). This CDR3 has 15 amino acids. The germline V and J ends were trimmed by 4 bases and 8 bases, with 15 bases remaining between them. CDR1 is SGHVS and CDR2 is FQNEAQ in the germline V gene. The CDR3 loop reads CASSWAWGRDSPLHF. For the CDR3, the DNA is TGTGCCAGCAGCTGGGCCTGGGGCCGGGATTCACCCCTCCACTTT. The variable domain in full, completed from reference TRBV7-8 and TRBJ1-6, reads GAGVSQSPRYKVAKRGQDVALRCDPISGHVSLFWYQQALGQGPEFLTYFQNEAQLDKSGLPSDRFFAERPEGSVSTLKIQRTQQEDSAVYLCASSWAWGRDSPLHFGNGTRLTVT.

Worth noting for this clone: This CDR3 fails to terminate in the conserved phenylalanine or tryptophan, so it likely reflects a read error. This rearrangement joins TRBV6-1 to TRBJ1-1, with 8 nucleotides matching TRBD1. J was trimmed by 5 bases and V by 4 bases; bases with no gene match: 12. Germline CDR1 and CDR2: MNHNS and SASEGT. The CDR3 consists of 16 residues. CDR3 nucleotides: TGTGCCAGCAGTGTAGAACCAGGGGGCTTTGGTACTGAAGCTTTCCTT. It codes for CASSVEPGGFGTEAFL.

V gene TRBV7-5 combines with J gene TRBJ2-7; TRBD2 is the table's D call, not checked against the DNA. TRBV7-5 is a pseudogene segment. The CDR3 has 11 amino acids. The CDR3 DNA follows: TGTGCCAGAAGCCCCCACTACGAGCAGTACGTC. Encoded protein: CARSPHYEQYV.

This clone turned up a few times. CDR3: CASSPRTGGDEQYF. CDR3 in DNA: TGTGCCAGCAGCCCCCGGACAGGGGGCGACGAGCAGTACTTC. V is TRBV13 and J is TRBJ2-7; 11 bases agree with TRBD1. CDR1 is PRHDT and CDR2 is FYEKMQ in the germline V gene (reference sequence). With V trimmed by 5 bases and J by 5 bases, 5 bases remained unmatched. The CDR3 loop spans 14 amino acids.

This sequence joins TRBV18 and TRBJ2-5; the match to TRBD2 covers 13 bases. The CDR3 extends over 17 amino acids. Per the germline V gene, CDR1 is KGHSH and CDR2 is LQKENI. J gave up 2 bases and V 6 bases, and 9 bases lay outside the gene matches. CDR3 residues: CASSRTSGGGIQETQYF. The CDR3, as DNA: TGTGCCAGCTCCCGCACTAGCGGGGGGGGGATACAAGAGACCCAGTACTTC.

This clone came up once. This chain links TRBV5-1 with TRBJ1-1; D ambiguous. The length of the CDR3 is 16 residues. The V and J ends lost 1 base and 0 bases respectively, with 13 bases between them. Germline V gene data show CDR1 as SGHRS and CDR2 as YFSETQ. CDR3 protein: CASSLRFDSMNTEAFF. The CDR3 coding sequence is TGCGCCAGCAGCTTGCGCTTCGACTCCATGAACACTGAAGCTTTCTTT.

This clone turned up a few times. This chain links TRBV13 with TRBJ2-3; TRBD2 is a possible D gene (6 bases). The germline CDR1 and CDR2 sequences are PRHDT and FYEKMQ (reference sequence). This CDR3 has 14 amino acids. Between the trimmed V and J ends, which lost 5 bases and 2 bases, there was a span of 11 bases. The CDR3 sequence is CASSPGTYTDTQYF. As DNA, the CDR3 is TGTGCCAGCAGCCCCGGGACTTACACAGATACGCAGTATTTT.

This rearrangement joins TRBV6-5 to TRBJ1-1; D remains ambiguous. CDR1 and CDR2 (germline): MNHEY, SVGAGI. Trimming cost V 6 bases and J 1 base, with 6 bases left between them. The CDR3 spans 12 residues. The CDR3 loop is CASRRQNTEAFF. CDR3 sequence (DNA): TGTGCCAGCAGGAGACAGAACACTGAAGCTTTCTTT.

This sequence joins TRBV4-1 and TRBJ1-1; a weak D match, TRBD1 (5 bases). CDR1 and CDR2 from the germline V gene are MGHRA and YSYEKL. This CDR3 is 15 amino acids long. V was cut by 1 base and J by 11 bases, with 20 bases left in between. CDR3 protein: CASSQASGGAWRAFF. The DNA for the CDR3 is TGCGCCAGCAGCCAAGCCAGCGGGGGAGCGTGGCGGGCTTTCTTT.

This rearrangement joins TRBV5-1 to TRBJ1-1; 7 bases fit TRBD1. This CDR3 has 16 residues. J lost 0 bases, V lost 2 bases, and 7 bases had no gene match. The V gene's germline CDR1 is SGHRS and CDR2 YFSETQ. The CDR3 DNA reads as TGCGCCAGCAGCTTCGCGGGGGGACAGATGAACACTGAAGCTTTCTTT. Translating gives CASSFAGGQMNTEAFF.

The CDR3 DNA reads as TGTGCCAGCAGCCAAGGACCGACAGGGAAATACGAGCAGTACGTC. Protein product: CASSQGPTGKYEQYV. The chain combines TRBV14 with TRBJ2-7, with 7 nucleotides matching TRBD1. CDR1 and CDR2 (germline): SGHDN, FVKESK. Germline trimming cut 1 base from V and 4 bases from J; bases unmatched to any gene: 7. This CDR3 is 15 amino acids long.

The rearrangement joins TRBV18 to TRBJ2-1; no definite D call. Germline CDR1 KGHSH, CDR2 LQKENI. V was pared by 7 bases and J by 5 bases, with 6 bases between. This CDR3 region has 11 residues. The DNA of the CDR3 is TGTGCCAGCTTAAGAGACAATGAGCAGTTCTTC. Its translation: CASLRDNEQFF.

This sequence joins TRBV27 and TRBJ1-2, with 7 positions matching TRBD1. Per germline, CDR1 MNHEY and CDR2 SMNVEV (reference sequence). CDR3 size: 15 residues. V lost 3 bases to trimming and J lost 4 bases; unmatched junction nucleotides: 8. CDR3 in DNA: TGTGCCAGCAGTTTCTACTCGGGGACAGCCTATGGCTACACCTTC. Its translation is CASSFYSGTAYGYTF.

In its sample, this clone was seen once. The chain uses TRBV4-1 and TRBJ1-5; 8 positions match TRBD1. The CDR3 has 15 residues. Trimming cost V 0 bases and J 5 bases; bases outside gene matches: 3. CDR1 and CDR2 (germline): MGHRA, YSYEKL. The CDR3 protein is CASSQEGTGDQPQHF. CDR3 coding DNA: TGCGCCAGCAGCCAAGAGGGGACAGGAGATCAGCCCCAGCATTTT.

A few counts support this clone. The rearrangement joins TRBV4-1 to TRBJ2-1; 8 bases match TRBD2. Trimming at V came to 0 bases and at J to 5 bases, leaving 15 bases not matched to a gene. Germline V gives CDR1 MGHRA, CDR2 YSYEKL. This CDR3 region has 19 residues. The CDR3 DNA sequence: TGCGCCAGCAGCCAAGAACTGGACGGGAGGGCCGGAGTGAACAATGAGCAGTTCTTC. Protein sequence: CASSQELDGRAGVNNEQFF.

The chain employs TRBV5-1 and TRBJ2-1, with 9 bases that match TRBD2. The CDR3 is 16 amino acids. Germline CDR1 SGHRS, CDR2 YFSETQ. Germline trimming cut 4 bases from V and 7 bases from J; bases unmatched to any gene: 12. For the CDR3, the DNA is TGCGCCAGCAGCCCGGAGACTAGCGGTTTGTGGAATGAGCAGTTCTTC. Protein sequence: CASSPETSGLWNEQFF.

The chain links TRBV27 to TRBJ1-5; 9 positions agree with TRBD1. The CDR3 is made up of 15 amino acids. V dropped 6 bases and J dropped 6; count of bases not matched to a gene: 9. CDR1 and CDR2 from the germline V gene are MNHEY and SMNVEV (reference sequence). The CDR3 protein is CASRRGQGVSQPQHF. The CDR3 DNA sequence: TGTGCCAGCAGGCGGGGACAGGGAGTCAGTCAGCCCCAGCATTTT.

This chain uses TRBV6-1 with TRBJ2-7; 7 bases are a match to TRBD1. V gave up 5 bases and J gave up 0 bases; unmatched junction bases: 4. Germline V lookup: CDR1 MNHNS, CDR2 SASEGT. The CDR3 spans 14 residues. CDR3 sequence reads: CASSSYRGSYEQYF. The CDR3 coding sequence is TGTGCCAGCAGTTCCTACAGGGGCTCCTACGAGCAGTACTTC.

Remarks on this clone: This same CDR3 is encoded by further DNA sequences in the sample. V gene TRBV5-6 combines with J gene TRBJ2-5; TRBD1 aligns across 7 bases. CDR1 SGHDT and CDR2 YYEEEE come from the germline V gene. The junction had 2 bases not matched to a gene; V was cut back by 4 bases and J by 2 bases. The length of the CDR3 is 13 residues. DNA for the CDR3: TGTGCCAGCAGCCTGGGACAGCAAGAGACCCAGTACTTC. Its translation is CASSLGQQETQYF.

V usage is TRBV5-1 and J usage is TRBJ2-7, with TRBD1 identical over 9 bases. This CDR3 spans 14 amino acids. CDR1 is SGHRS and CDR2 is YFSETQ in the germline V gene. V shed 3 bases, J shed 3 bases, and the junction held 4 bases outside the gene matches. CDR3 bases: TGCGCCAGCAGCTCGGGACAGGGCGACTACGAGCAGTACGTC. It is translated as CASSSGQGDYEQYV.

The chain carries TRBV9 and TRBJ2-1; no clear D. With 4 bases removed from V and 2 bases from J, the gap between germline ends came to 13 bases. This CDR3 region has 15 residues. Germline values: CDR1 SGDLS, CDR2 YYNGEE. CDR3 amino acids: CASSPTPITYNEQFF. DNA of the CDR3: TGTGCCAGCAGCCCTACGCCGATTACCTACAATGAGCAGTTCTTC.